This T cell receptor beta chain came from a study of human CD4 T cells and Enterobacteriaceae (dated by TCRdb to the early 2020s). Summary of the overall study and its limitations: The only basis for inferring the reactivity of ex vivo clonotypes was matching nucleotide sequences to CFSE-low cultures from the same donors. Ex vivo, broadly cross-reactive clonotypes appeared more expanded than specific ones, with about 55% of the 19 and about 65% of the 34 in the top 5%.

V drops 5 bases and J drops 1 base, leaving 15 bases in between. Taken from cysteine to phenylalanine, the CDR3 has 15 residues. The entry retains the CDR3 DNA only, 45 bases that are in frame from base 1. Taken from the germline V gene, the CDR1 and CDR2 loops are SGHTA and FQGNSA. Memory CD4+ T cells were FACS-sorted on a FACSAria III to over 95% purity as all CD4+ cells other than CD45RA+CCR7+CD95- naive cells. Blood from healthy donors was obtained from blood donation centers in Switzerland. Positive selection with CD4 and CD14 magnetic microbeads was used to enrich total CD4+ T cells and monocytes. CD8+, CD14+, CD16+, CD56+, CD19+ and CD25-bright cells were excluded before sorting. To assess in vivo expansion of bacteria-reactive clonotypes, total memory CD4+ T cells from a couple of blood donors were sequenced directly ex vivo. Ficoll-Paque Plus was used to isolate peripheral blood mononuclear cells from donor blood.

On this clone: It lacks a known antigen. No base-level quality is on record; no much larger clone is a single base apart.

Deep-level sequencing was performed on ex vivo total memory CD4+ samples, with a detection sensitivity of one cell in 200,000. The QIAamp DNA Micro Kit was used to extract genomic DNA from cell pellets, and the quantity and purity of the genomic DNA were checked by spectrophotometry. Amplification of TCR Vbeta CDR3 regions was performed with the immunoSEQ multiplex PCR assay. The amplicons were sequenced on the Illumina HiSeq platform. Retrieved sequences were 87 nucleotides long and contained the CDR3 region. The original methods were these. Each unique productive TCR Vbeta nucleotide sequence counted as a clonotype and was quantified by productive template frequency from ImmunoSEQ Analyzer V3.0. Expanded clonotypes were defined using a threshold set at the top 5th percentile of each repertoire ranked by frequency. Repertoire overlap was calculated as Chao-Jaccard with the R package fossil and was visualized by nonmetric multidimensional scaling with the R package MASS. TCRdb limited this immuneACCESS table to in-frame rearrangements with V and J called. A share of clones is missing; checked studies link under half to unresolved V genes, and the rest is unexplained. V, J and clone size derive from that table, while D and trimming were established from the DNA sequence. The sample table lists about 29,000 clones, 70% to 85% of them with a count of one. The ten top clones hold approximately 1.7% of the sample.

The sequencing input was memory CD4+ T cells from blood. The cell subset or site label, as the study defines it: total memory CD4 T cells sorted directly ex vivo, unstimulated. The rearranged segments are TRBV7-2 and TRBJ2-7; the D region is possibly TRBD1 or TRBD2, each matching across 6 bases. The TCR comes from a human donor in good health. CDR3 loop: CASSPAGDLSYEQYF. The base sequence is TGTGCCAGCAGCCCGGCAGGGGACTTGTCCTACGAGCAGTACTTC.